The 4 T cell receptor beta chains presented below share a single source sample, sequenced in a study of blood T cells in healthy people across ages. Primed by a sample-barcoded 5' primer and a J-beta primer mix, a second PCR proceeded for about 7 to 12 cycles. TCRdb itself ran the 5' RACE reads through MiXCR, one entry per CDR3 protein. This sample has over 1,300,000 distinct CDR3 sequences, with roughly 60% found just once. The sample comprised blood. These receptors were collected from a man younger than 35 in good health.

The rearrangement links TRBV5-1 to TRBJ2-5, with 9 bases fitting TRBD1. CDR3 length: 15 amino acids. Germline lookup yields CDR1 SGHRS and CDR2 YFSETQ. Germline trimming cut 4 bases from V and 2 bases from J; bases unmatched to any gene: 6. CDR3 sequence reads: CASSPGTGIQETQYF. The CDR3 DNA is TGCGCCAGCAGCCCCGGGACAGGGATTCAAGAGACCCAGTACTTC. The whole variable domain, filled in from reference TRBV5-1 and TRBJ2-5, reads KAGVTQTPRYLIKTRGQQVTLSCSPISGHRSVSWYQQTPGQGLQFLFEYFSETQRNKGNFPGRFSGRQFSNSRSEMNVSTLELGDSALYLCASSPGTGIQETQYFGPGTRLLVL.

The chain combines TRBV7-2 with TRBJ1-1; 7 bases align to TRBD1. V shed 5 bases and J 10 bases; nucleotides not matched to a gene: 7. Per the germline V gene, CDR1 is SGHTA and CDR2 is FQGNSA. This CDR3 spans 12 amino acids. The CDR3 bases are TGTGCCAGCAGCCACCCAGGGGGGGGAGCTTTCTTT. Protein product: CASSHPGGGAFF.

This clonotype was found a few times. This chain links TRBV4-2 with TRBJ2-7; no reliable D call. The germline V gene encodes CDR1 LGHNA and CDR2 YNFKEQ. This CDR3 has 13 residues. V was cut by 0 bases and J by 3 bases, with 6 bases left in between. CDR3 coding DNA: TGTGCCAGCAGCCAAGATAGGCGCTACGAGCAGTACTTC. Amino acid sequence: CASSQDRRYEQYF.

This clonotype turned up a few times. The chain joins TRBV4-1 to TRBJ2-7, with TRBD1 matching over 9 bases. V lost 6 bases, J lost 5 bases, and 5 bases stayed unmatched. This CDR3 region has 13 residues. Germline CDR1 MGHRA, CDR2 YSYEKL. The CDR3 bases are TGCGCCAGCAGGGGGACAGGGTTTCACGAGCAGTACTTC. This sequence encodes CASRGTGFHEQYF.